This TCR beta chain was identified during a study of T cell responses to AZD1222 COVID-19 vaccine. V lost 7 bases and J 1 base, leaving 16 bases between the germline ends. The CDR3 consists of 16 residues. CDR1 is KGHDR, CDR2 SFDVKD, per germline. The data were produced by immunoSEQ multiplex PCR, yet TCRdb's version contains in-frame clones alone and is incomplete. The sample lists around 140,000 clones; more than 85% were seen once. The input for sequencing was peripheral blood, taken 28 days after the second AZD1222 dose. The sequence came from an adult who received the AZD1222 COVID-19 vaccine. The chain joins TRBV24-1 to TRBJ1-5; D might be TRBD1 (5 bases). The CDR3 region is CATSRGGARSNQPQHF. In DNA form, the CDR3 reads TGTGCCACCAGCCGAGGTGGGGCGAGGAGCAATCAGCCCCAGCATTTT.